Below are 7 T cell receptor beta chains sequenced from a single sample in a study of breast tumors, draining lymph nodes, adjacent tissues. The lymph nodes were axillary draining lymph nodes from breast cancer patients. TCRdb recomputed calls from the multiplex PCR reads with MiXCR, one row per CDR3 protein. Seen here are 150,000 to 200,000 distinct CDR3 sequences, about 33% observed once, and the top ten hold roughly 4.5%. Sample: axillary lymph node tissue. Receptors were obtained from a female donor with breast cancer. Some clones in this sample may be carry-over from other donors' samples.

The chain recombines TRBV7-2 with TRBJ1-1; D call uncertain. The CDR3 sequence is 13 residues long. Germline values: CDR1 SGHTA, CDR2 FQGNSA. V gave up 4 bases and J gave up 4 bases, with 10 bases separating them. The DNA for the CDR3 is TGTGCCAGCAGCTACTCTTGGGGCACTGAAGCTTTCTTT. Translation: CASSYSWGTEAFF.

Turning to this clonotype: Relative to the germline gene, one junction end is altered; a read error may explain this. As DNA, the CDR3 is TGTGCCAGCAGTCACTCTCGGCCGAATTACGAGCAGTACTTC. Its protein is CASSHSRPNYEQYF. This chain joins TRBV6-6 and TRBJ2-7; no firm D call. Germline-derived CDR1 and CDR2 are MNHNY and SVGAGI (reference sequence). The CDR3 is 14 amino acids.

This clonotype occurred many times. This sequence joins TRBV20-1 and TRBJ2-5, with D possibly being TRBD2 (5 bases). V lost 5 bases and J lost 4, with 17 bases in between. The CDR3 loop spans 14 amino acids. Germline V CDR1 and CDR2: DFQATT, SNEGSKA (reference sequence). Written as DNA, the CDR3 is TGCAGTGCTCGGTTTGGCGGGTCCGGAGAGACCCAGTACTTC. Its translation: CSARFGGSGETQYF.

On this clonotype itself: This may arise from a read error, as a much more abundant clone is one base away. The rearrangement links TRBV6-4 to TRBJ2-1, with TRBD2 matching over 11 bases. CDR1 MRHNA and CDR2 SNTAGT come from the germline V gene. The CDR3 is made up of 16 amino acids. The CDR3 region is CASSRGTSGAYDEQFF. CDR3 coding DNA: TGTGCCAGCAGCCGGGGGACTAGCGGAGCCTACGATGAGCAGTTCTTC.

About this clonotype itself: This likely comes from a read error, as the CDR3 has no conserved phenylalanine or tryptophan at its end. The DNA is left out, because the CDR3 cannot be placed on it with certainty; the CDR3 is given as TCRdb lists it. The V call is TRBV7-3, the J call TRBJ1-3. Germline loops: CDR1 SGHTA, CDR2 FQGTGA. The CDR3 spans 9 residues, counting both ends. The CDR3 here is CASSPTGLA.

Ten or more counts support this clonotype. The rearrangement joins TRBV5-8 to TRBJ1-6, with a weak D call TRBD1 (6 bases). V dropped 2 bases and J dropped 7 bases, with 13 bases sitting between them. The CDR3 has 15 amino acids. Germline CDR1 is SGHTS and CDR2 is YDEGEE. CDR3 in DNA: TGTGCCAGCAGCTTAGAGGACAGCTTAAATTCACCCCTCCACTTT. This encodes CASSLEDSLNSPLHF.

This clonotype came up a few times. A read error is possible here, since a much larger clone lies one base away. Without the conserved terminal phenylalanine or tryptophan, this CDR3 likely stems from a read error. The chain employs TRBV10-3 and TRBJ2-2; TRBD2 matches 9 bases. With 10 bases clipped from V and 5 bases from J, the junction kept 11 bases outside the gene matches. The germline gives CDR1 ENHRY, CDR2 SYGVKD. This CDR3 comprises 15 residues. CDR3 DNA sequence: TGTGCCAATAGCCCAGCTAGCGGGATAACCGGGGAGCTGTTTTCT. It translates to CANSPASGITGELFS.